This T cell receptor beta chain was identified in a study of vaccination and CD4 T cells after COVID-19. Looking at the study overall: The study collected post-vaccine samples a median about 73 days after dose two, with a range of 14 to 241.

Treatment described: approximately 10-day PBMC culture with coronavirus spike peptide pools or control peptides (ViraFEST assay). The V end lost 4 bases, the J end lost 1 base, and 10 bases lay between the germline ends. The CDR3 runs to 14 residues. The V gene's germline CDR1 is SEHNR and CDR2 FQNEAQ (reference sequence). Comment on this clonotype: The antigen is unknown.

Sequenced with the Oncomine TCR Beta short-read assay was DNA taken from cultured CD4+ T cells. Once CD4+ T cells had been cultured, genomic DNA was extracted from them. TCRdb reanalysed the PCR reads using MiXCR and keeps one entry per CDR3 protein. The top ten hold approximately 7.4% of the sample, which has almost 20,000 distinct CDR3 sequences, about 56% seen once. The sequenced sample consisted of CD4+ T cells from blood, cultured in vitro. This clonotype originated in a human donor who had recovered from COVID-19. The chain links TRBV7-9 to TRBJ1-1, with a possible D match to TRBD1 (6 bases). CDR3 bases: TGTGCCAGCAGCTCGGGACACCAGAACACTGAAGCTTTCTTT. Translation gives CASSSGHQNTEAFF.